Listed below are T cell receptor beta chains from one sample, sequenced in a study of T cell clonotyping in hematopoietic cell transplantation. The method was immunoSEQ multiplex PCR; TCRdb's version includes in-frame clones alone and lacks a portion of them. Of about 76,000 clones listed, 96% are singletons. Sequenced here: peripheral blood mononuclear cells, sampled before stem cell transplant. The receptors were gathered from a woman aged 50 to 60 with acute myeloid leukemia. Some clones in this sample may be carry-over from other donors' samples. CDR3s include the opening cysteine and the closing phenylalanine or tryptophan. The D gene is left open where the match is weak. Expanded clones get a size class; other rows say once, few or many, or leave the size out.

size: NA
V: TRBV7-9
J: TRBJ1-4
D: NA
CDR3: CASSPPGVLEKLFF
DNA: TGTGCCAGCAGCCCACCGGGGGTCCTAGAAAAACTGTTTTTT

size: once
V: TRBV7-2
J: TRBJ1-5
D: NA
CDR3: CASSPTGQPQHF
DNA: TGTGCCAGCAGCCCGACCGGTCAGCCCCAGCATTTT

size: NA
V: TRBV2
J: TRBJ1-2
D: TRBD1
CDR3: CASSELVAGGRGYTF
DNA: TGTGCCAGCAGTGAATTGGTGGCAGGGGGCCGGGGCTACACCTTC

size: NA
V: TRBV15
J: TRBJ2-7
D: NA
CDR3: CATQTRDHEQYF
DNA: TGTGCCACCCAGACCCGGGATCACGAGCAGTACTTC

size: NA
V: TRBV10-3
J: TRBJ2-3
D: NA
CDR3: CAISAGNTDTQYF
DNA: TGTGCCATCAGCGCGGGGAACACAGATACGCAGTATTTT

size: NA
V: TRBV19
J: TRBJ2-3
D: TRBD1
CDR3: CASSIWGGQGAYRDTQYF
DNA: TGTGCCAGTAGTATATGGGGCGGACAGGGGGCTTATAGAGATACGCAGTATTTT

size: few
V: TRBV11-2
J: TRBJ1-3
D: NA
CDR3: CASSLVVNTIYF
DNA: TGTGCCAGCAGCTTAGTAGTCAACACCATATATTTT

size: once
V: TRBV28
J: TRBJ2-2
D: NA
CDR3: CASSLNIVGTGELFF
DNA: TGTGCCAGCAGTTTAAACATCGTAGGGACCGGGGAGCTGTTTTTT

size: NA
V: TRBV21-1
J: TRBJ1-6
D: NA
CDR3: CASSKAVRVSYNSPLHF
DNA: TGTGCCAGCAGCAAAGCGGTTCGGGTCTCCTATAATTCACCCCTCCACTTT

size: NA
V: TRBV28
J: TRBJ2-3
D: TRBD2
CDR3: CASTSSGRVTDTQYF
DNA: TGTGCCAGCACCTCGAGCGGGAGGGTAACAGATACGCAGTATTTT

size: once
V: TRBV7-9
J: TRBJ1-1
D: TRBD1
CDR3: CASSFQGVTEAFF
DNA: TGTGCCAGCAGCTTTCAGGGGGTAACTGAAGCTTTCTTT

size: NA
V: TRBV6-6
J: TRBJ2-5
D: NA
CDR3: CASSYRETQYF
DNA: TGTGCCAGCAGTTATCGAGAGACCCAGTACTTC

size: NA
V: TRBV6-1
J: TRBJ1-2
D: TRBD1
CDR3: CASRGTGGGGYTF
DNA: TGTGCCAGCAGGGGGACAGGCGGAGGTGGCTACACCTTC

size: NA
V: TRBV30
J: TRBJ2-1
D: NA
CDR3: CAWFWGNEQFF
DNA: TGTGCCTGGTTTTGGGGGAATGAGCAGTTCTTC

size: NA
V: TRBV30
J: TRBJ1-2
D: NA
CDR3: CAWNRLLNYGYTF
DNA: TGTGCCTGGAACAGACTACTTAACTATGGCTACACCTTC